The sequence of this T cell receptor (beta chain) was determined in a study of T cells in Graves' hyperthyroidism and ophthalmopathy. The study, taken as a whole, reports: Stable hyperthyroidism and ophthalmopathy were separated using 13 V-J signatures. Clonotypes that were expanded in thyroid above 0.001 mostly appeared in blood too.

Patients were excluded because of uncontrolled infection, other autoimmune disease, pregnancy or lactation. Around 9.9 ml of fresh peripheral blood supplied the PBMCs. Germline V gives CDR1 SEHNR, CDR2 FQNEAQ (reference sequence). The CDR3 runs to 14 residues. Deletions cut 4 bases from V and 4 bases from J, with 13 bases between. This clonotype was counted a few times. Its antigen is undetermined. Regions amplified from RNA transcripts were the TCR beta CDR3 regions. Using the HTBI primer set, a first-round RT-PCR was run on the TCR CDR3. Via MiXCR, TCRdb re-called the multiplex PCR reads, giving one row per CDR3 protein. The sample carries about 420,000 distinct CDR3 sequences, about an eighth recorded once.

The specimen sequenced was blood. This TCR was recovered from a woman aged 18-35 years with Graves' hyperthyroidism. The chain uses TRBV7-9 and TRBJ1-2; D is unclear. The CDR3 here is CASSSVGRSYGYTF. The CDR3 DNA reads TGTGCCAGCAGCTCCGTGGGCCGAAGCTATGGCTACACCTTC.